The clone carrying this TCR beta chain was observed a few times. No antigen is known for it. The data belong to a study of T cell repertoires in cytomegalovirus infection. Overall study context: CMV infection and matching HLA type were both indicated by public TCR beta signatures. Overall study results and limits: Cumulative frequency (of public TCR beta family members) identified carriers of CMV plus the relevant HLA. The study found HLA-C-restricted CMV-specific TCR beta clonotypes dominating the ex vivo response.

MiXCR was run by TCRdb on the reads, yielding one entry per CDR3 protein. This table has approximately 630,000 distinct CDR3 sequences, 20% to 25% appearing once. The CDR3 consists of 13 residues. Germline V gene sequence: CDR1 SGHDN, CDR2 FVKESK. Unmatched junction bases numbered 8, after V lost 8 bases and J lost 5 bases. The sequence was collected from a human donor in good health (CMV status not recorded). Some clones in this sample may be carry-over from other donors' samples. The V and J genes are TRBV14 and TRBJ2-7; 8 bases agree with TRBD1. Material for sequencing was CD8+ T cells from PBMCs. CDR3 DNA sequence: TGTGCCAGCTATTATGACAGGGGACACGAGCAGTACTTC. It is translated as CASYYDRGHEQYF.